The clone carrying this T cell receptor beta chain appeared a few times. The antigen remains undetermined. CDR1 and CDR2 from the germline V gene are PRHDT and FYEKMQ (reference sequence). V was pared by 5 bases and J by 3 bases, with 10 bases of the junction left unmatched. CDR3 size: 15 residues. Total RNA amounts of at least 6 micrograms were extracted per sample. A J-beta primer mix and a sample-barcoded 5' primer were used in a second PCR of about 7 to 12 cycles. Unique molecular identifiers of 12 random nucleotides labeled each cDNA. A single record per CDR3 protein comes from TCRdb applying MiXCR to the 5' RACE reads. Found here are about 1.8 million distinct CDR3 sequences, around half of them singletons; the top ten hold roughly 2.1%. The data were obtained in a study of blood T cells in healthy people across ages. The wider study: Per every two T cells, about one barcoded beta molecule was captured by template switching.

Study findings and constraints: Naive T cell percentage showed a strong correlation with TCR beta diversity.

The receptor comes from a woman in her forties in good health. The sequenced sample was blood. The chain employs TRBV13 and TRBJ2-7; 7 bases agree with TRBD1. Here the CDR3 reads CASSQDRRALYEQYF. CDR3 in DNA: TGTGCCAGCAGCCAGGACAGGAGAGCCCTCTACGAGCAGTACTTC.